This TCR beta chain came from a study of cytomegalovirus exposure and HLA in healthy donors. General observations from the study: The study dropped some indistinguishable V segments, TRBV6-2 and TRBV6-3 among them.

V was trimmed by 4 bases and J by 0 bases, leaving 12 bases between them. The CDR3 is 14 residues long. CDR1 and CDR2 from the germline V gene are SQVTM and ANQGSEA. Of note for this clone: Its target is unknown.

With 60 Vbeta and 13 Jbeta primers, the PCR was carried out. The data were produced by immunoSEQ multiplex PCR, yet TCRdb's version contains in-frame clones alone and is incomplete. The profile shows 90,000 to 120,000 clones, more than 65% of them singletons. This clonotype was obtained from a male donor in good health and CMV-seronegative. Sequencing was performed on PBMCs. The chain employs TRBV29-1 and TRBJ1-2; tentative D call: TRBD1 (5 bases). CDR3 coding DNA: TGCAGCGTTGCTGTGGCAGGGCCTAACTATGGCTACACCTTC. Protein sequence: CSVAVAGPNYGYTF.